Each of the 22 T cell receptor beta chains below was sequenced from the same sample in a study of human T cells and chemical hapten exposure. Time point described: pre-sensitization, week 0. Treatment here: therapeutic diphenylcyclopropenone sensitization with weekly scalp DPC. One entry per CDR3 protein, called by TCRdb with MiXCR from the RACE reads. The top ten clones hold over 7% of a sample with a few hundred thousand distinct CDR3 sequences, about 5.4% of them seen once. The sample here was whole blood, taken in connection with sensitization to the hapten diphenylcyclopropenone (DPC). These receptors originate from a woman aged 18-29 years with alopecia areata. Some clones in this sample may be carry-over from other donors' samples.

The CDR3 is CASSQGTNVDEQFF. The CDR3 nucleotides read TGCGCCAGCAGCCAAGGGACCAACGTCGATGAGCAGTTCTTC. This chain joins TRBV4-3 and TRBJ2-1; D is undetermined. Germline values: CDR1 LGHNA, CDR2 YSLEER. CDR3 length equals 14 residues. The V end lost 1 base, the J end lost 8 bases, and 12 bases lay between the germline ends.

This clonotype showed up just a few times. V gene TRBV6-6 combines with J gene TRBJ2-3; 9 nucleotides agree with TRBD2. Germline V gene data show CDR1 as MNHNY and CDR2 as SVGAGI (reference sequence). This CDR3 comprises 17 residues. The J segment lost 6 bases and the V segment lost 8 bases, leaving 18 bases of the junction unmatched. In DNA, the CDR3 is TGTGCCAGCTCCGCCAGGGGTAGCGGGGGCCGAGGGGATACGCAGTATTTT. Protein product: CASSARGSGGRGDTQYF.

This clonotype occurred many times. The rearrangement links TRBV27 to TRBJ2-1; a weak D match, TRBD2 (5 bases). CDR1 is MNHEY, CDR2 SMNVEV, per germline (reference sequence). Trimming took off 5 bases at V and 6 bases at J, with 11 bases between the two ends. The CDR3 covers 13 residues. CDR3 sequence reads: CASSPTGFNEQFF. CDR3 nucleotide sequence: TGTGCCAGCAGTCCGACGGGGTTCAATGAGCAGTTCTTC.

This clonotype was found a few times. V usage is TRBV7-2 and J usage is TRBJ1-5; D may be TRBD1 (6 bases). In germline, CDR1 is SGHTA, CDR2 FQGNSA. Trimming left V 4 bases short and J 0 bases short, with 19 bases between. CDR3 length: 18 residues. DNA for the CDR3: TGTGCCAGCAGCTCGATTCGACAGGCCGATCATAGCAATCAGCCCCAGCATTTT. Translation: CASSSIRQADHSNQPQHF.

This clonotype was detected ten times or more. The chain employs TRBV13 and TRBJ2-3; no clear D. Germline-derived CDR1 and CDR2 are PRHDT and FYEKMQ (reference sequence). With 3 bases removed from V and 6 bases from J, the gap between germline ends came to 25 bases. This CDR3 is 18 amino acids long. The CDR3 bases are TGTGCCAGCAGCTTTAGAGTAGAATCCCGATCTTGGGATGATACGCAGTATTTT. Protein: CASSFRVESRSWDDTQYF. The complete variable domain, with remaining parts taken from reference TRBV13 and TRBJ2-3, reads AAGVIQSPRHLIKEKRETATLKCYPIPRHDTVYWYQQGPGQDPQFLISFYEKMQSDKGSIPDRFSAQQFSDYHSELNMSSLELGDSALYFCASSFRVESRSWDDTQYFGPGTRLTVL.

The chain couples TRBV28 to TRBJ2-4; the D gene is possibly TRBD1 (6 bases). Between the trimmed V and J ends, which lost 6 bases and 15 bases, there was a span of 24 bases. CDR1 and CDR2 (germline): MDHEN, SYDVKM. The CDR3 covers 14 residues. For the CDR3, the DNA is TGTGCCAGCAGCTCTTCGGCGGACAGCCCCGTCGGGTACTTC. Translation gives CASSSSADSPVGYF.

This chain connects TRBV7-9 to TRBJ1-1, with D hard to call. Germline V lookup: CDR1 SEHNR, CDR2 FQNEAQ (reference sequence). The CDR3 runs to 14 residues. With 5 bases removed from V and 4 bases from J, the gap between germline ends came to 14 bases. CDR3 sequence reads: CASSPMNPSTEAFF. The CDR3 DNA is TGTGCCAGCAGCCCAATGAATCCGAGCACTGAAGCTTTCTTT.

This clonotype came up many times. The CDR3 loop reads CASSLRGGRTGELFF. DNA of the CDR3: TGTGCCAGCAGCTTACGGGGGGGCCGGACCGGGGAGCTGTTTTTT. The rearrangement uses TRBV7-8 and TRBJ2-2; 8 bases line up with TRBD2. The CDR3 length is 15 residues. CDR1 and CDR2 from the germline V gene are SGHVS and FQNEAQ. With V trimmed by 2 bases and J by 5 bases, 4 bases remained unmatched.

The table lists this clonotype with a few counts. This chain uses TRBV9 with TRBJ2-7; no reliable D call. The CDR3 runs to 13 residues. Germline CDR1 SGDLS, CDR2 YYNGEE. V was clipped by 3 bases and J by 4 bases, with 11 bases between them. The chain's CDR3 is CASSGMSSYEQYF. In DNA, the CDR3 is TGTGCCAGCAGCGGAATGTCGTCTTACGAGCAGTACTTC.

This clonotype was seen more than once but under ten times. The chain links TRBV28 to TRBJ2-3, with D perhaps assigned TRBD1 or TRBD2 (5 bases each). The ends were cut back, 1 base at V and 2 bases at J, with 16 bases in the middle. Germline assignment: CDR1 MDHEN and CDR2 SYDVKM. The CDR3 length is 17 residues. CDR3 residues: CASSLSTGAMITDTQYF. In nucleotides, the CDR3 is TGTGCCAGCAGTTTATCAACCGGGGCTATGATCACAGATACGCAGTATTTT.

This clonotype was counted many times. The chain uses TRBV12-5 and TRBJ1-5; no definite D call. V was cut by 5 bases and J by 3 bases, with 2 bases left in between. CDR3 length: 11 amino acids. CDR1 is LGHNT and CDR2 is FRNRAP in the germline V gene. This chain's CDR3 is CASGNNQPQHF. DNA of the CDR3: TGTGCTAGTGGTAACAATCAGCCCCAGCATTTT.

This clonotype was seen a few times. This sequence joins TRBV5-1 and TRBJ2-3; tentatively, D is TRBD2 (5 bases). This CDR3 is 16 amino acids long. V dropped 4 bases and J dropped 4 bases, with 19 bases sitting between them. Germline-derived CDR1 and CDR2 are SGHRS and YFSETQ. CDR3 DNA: TGCGCCAGCAGCAACGACGGAACGGGGAAGGCAGATACGCAGTATTTT. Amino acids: CASSNDGTGKADTQYF.

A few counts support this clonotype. For the CDR3, the DNA is TGTGCCAGCAGCCGCCTACAAGAACTGAACTCCTACGAGCAGTACTTC. Encoded protein: CASSRLQELNSYEQYF. The rearrangement joins TRBV3-1 to TRBJ2-7; D gene ambiguous. CDR1 and CDR2 from the germline V gene are LGHDT and YNNKEL (reference sequence). The V and J ends lost 4 bases and 0 bases respectively, with 16 bases between them. The CDR3 spans 16 residues.

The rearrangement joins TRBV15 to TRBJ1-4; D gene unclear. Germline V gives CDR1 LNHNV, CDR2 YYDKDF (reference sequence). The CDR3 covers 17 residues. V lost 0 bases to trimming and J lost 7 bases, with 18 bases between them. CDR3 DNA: TGTGCCACCAGCAGAGATTTAAGGAACCGGTATGGTGAAAAACTGTTTTTT. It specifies CATSRDLRNRYGEKLFF.

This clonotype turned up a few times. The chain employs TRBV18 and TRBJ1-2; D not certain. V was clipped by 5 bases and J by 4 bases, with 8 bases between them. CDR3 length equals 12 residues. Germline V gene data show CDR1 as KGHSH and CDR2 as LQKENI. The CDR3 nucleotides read TGTGCCAGCTCAACCGACGTCTATGGCTACACCTTC. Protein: CASSTDVYGYTF.

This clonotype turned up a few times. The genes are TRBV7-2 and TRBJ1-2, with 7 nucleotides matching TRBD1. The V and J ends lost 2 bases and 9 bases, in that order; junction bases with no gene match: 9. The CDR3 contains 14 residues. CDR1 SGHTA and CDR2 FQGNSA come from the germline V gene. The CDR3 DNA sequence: TGTGCCAGCAGCTTATTTTCGACAGGGACGAGCTACACCTTC. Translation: CASSLFSTGTSYTF.

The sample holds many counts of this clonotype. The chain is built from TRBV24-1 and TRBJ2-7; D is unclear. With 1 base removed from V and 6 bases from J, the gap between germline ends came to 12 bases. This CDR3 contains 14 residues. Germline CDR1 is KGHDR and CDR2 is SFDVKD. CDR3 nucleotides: TGTGCCACCAGTGATTTAACGGATCCTTCCGAGCAGTACTTC. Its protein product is CATSDLTDPSEQYF.

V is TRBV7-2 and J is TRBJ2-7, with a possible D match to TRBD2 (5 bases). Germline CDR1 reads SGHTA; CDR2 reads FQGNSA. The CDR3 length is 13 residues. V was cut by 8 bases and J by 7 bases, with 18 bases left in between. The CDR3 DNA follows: TGTGCCAGCCCCTCCCCCTCGACGGGGGAGCAGTACTTC. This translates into CASPSPSTGEQYF.

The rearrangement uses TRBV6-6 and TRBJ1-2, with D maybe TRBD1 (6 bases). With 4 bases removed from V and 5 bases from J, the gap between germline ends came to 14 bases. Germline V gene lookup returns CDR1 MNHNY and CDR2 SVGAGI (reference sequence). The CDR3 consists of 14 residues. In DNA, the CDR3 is TGTGCCAGCAGTTCACCCGAACAGGGTTATGGCTACACCTTC. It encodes CASSSPEQGYGYTF.

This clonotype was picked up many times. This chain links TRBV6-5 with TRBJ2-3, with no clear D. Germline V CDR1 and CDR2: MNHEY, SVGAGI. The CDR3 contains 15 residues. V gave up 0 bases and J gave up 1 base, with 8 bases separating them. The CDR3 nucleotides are TGTGCCAGCAGTTACTCAATCTCGGGCACAGATACGCAGTATTTT. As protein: CASSYSISGTDTQYF.

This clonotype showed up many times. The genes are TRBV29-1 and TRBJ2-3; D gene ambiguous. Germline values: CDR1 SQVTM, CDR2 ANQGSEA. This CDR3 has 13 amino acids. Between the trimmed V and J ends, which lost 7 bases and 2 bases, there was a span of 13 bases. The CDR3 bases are TGCAGCGGGGCCCCTCTGTCCACAGATACGCAGTATTTT. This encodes CSGAPLSTDTQYF.

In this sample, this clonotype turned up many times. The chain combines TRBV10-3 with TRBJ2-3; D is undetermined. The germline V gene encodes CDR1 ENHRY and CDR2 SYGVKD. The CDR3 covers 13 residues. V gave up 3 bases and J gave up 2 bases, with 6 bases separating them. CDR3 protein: CAISDGTTDTQYF. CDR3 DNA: TGTGCCATCAGTGACGGAACCACAGATACGCAGTATTTT.